A selection of T cell receptor beta chains follows, all from one sample in a study of cytomegalovirus exposure and HLA in healthy donors. Using immunoSEQ multiplex PCR, the repertoire was profiled, and TCRdb retains in-frame clones only, with some absent. The data contain about 93,000 clones, just under 80% of them seen just once; the ten biggest clones take up 5.5% to 8%. The sequencing sample was made of PBMCs. Source of these receptors: a man aged 30-40 years in good health and CMV-seronegative. CDR3s include the opening cysteine and the closing phenylalanine or tryptophan. The D gene is left open where the match is weak. Clone size is given for some rows only: seen once, a few or many times, or a class if the clone is expanded.

j_call	v_call	d_call	clone_size	cdr3_aa	cdr3_nt
TRBJ2-7	TRBV5-5	-	-	CASSLDSFGWEQYF	TGTGCCAGCAGCTTGGACAGCTTTGGTTGGGAGCAGTACTTC
TRBJ1-4	TRBV2	TRBD1	-	CASSRDRGANEKLFF	TGTGCCAGCAGTAGGGACAGGGGAGCGAATGAAAAACTGTTTTTT
TRBJ1-2	TRBV9	TRBD1	-	CASSAGQVIVRGYTF	TGTGCCAGCAGCGCGGGACAGGTTATTGTCCGCGGCTACACCTTC
TRBJ2-5	TRBV19	-	-	CASRLRETQYF	TGTGCCAGTAGATTGAGAGAGACCCAGTACTTC
TRBJ2-3	TRBV29-1	TRBD1	-	CSVALGQGMTDTQYF	TGCAGCGTTGCGTTGGGACAGGGCATGACAGATACGCAGTATTTT
TRBJ2-5	TRBV9	TRBD2	-	CASSAGLAGVETQYF	TGTGCCAGCAGCGCGGGACTAGCGGGGGTGGAGACCCAGTACTTC
TRBJ1-6	TRBV5-1	TRBD1	-	CASSPLDRGRGNNSPLHF	TGCGCCAGCAGTCCGTTGGACAGGGGGCGAGGTAATAATTCACCCCTCCACTTT
TRBJ2-2	TRBV7-6	-	-	CASSLGQTNTGELFF	TGTGCCAGCAGCCTAGGACAGACGAACACCGGGGAGCTGTTTTTT
TRBJ1-2	TRBV5-5	TRBD1	-	CASGKGQVNYGYTF	TGTGCCAGCGGAAAGGGACAGGTGAACTATGGCTACACCTTC
TRBJ1-5	TRBV13	TRBD1	-	CASSPGQGAHQPQHF	TGTGCCAGCAGCCCGGGACAGGGTGCGCATCAGCCCCAGCATTTT
TRBJ1-2	TRBV19	-	once	CASSDKSYGYTF	TGTGCCAGTAGCGACAAGTCCTATGGCTACACCTTC
TRBJ2-7	TRBV2	-	-	CASSEAGGLTTYEQYF	TGTGCCAGCAGTGAGGCCGGGGGTCTCACAACCTACGAGCAGTACTTC
TRBJ2-7	TRBV11-2	-	-	CASSLVGSIYEQYF	TGTGCCAGCAGCTTAGTCGGGTCAATATACGAGCAGTACTTC
TRBJ2-7	TRBV21-1	-	-	CASSKGGRDRVYEQYF	TGTGCCAGCAGCAAAGGGGGCAGGGACAGGGTCTACGAGCAGTACTTC
TRBJ2-3	TRBV6-4	TRBD1	few	CASSEGQGADTQYF	TGTGCCAGCAGTGAGGGACAGGGGGCAGATACGCAGTATTTT
TRBJ1-5	TRBV30	-	-	CAWSKGEDQPQHF	TGTGCCTGGAGTAAGGGGGAAGATCAGCCCCAGCATTTT
TRBJ2-1	TRBV5-1	TRBD2	-	CASSLGREGLPYNEQFF	TGCGCCAGCAGCTTGGGACGGGAGGGCCTCCCCTACAATGAGCAGTTCTTC
TRBJ1-2	TRBV28	TRBD1	-	CASSLWTGRYGYTF	TGTGCCAGCAGTTTATGGACAGGGAGGTATGGCTACACCTTC
TRBJ2-1	TRBV4-2	TRBD1	-	CASSQGSGQGFNEQFF	TGTGCCAGCAGCCAAGGGTCCGGACAGGGTTTCAATGAGCAGTTCTTC
TRBJ2-7	TRBV14	-	once	CASSQGGLSSYEQYF	TGTGCCAGCAGCCAGGGCGGACTGAGCTCCTACGAGCAGTACTTC
TRBJ2-1	TRBV2	-	-	CASSVAASYNEQFF	TGTGCCAGCAGCGTAGCGGCCTCCTACAATGAGCAGTTCTTC
TRBJ1-6	TRBV7-3	TRBD1	-	CASSRQGGSYNSPLHF	TGTGCCAGCAGCCGACAGGGGGGCTCCTATAATTCACCCCTCCACTTT
TRBJ2-7	TRBV4-3	-	few	CASSQTQTYEQYF	TGCGCCAGCAGCCAAACACAGACCTACGAGCAGTACTTC
TRBJ1-3	TRBV6-5	-	once	CASSPGQNSGNTIYF	TGTGCCAGCAGCCCGGGACAAAACTCTGGAAACACCATATATTTT
TRBJ1-5	TRBV19	-	-	CASSIDHGGWGNQPQHF	TGTGCCAGTAGTATAGATCATGGGGGCTGGGGCAATCAGCCCCAGCATTTT
TRBJ1-1	TRBV9	-	-	CASSVSGSNTGAFF	TGTGCCAGCAGCGTTTCGGGTTCGAACACTGGAGCTTTCTTT
TRBJ1-1	TRBV18	-	-	CASSQGAQTEAFF	TGTGCCAGCTCACAAGGGGCCCAAACTGAAGCTTTCTTT
TRBJ2-5	TRBV30	-	-	CAWSVQVFSETQYF	TGTGCCTGGAGTGTACAGGTATTTTCGGAGACCCAGTACTTC
TRBJ2-7	TRBV5-4	-	-	CATKPTTDSYEQYF	TGTGCCACCAAGCCCACCACAGACAGTTACGAGCAGTACTTC
TRBJ2-7	TRBV6-6	-	-	CASSYNRAYEQYF	TGTGCCAGCAGTTACAACAGGGCCTACGAGCAGTACTTC
TRBJ2-3	TRBV9	-	-	CASSVEWGGADTQYF	TGTGCCAGCAGCGTAGAGTGGGGCGGTGCAGATACGCAGTATTTT
TRBJ2-2	TRBV6-6	TRBD2	few	CASSYSRGGGELFF	TGTGCCAGCAGTTACTCCCGGGGGGGCGGGGAGCTGTTTTTT
TRBJ2-6	TRBV25-1	-	few	CASSAPGFGANVLTF	TGTGCCAGCAGTGCCCCAGGGTTTGGGGCCAACGTCCTGACTTTC
TRBJ2-7	TRBV10-1	TRBD1	-	CASNETGDSEQYF	TGCGCCAGCAACGAGACAGGGGACAGCGAGCAGTACTTC
TRBJ1-1	TRBV28	TRBD1	-	CASSFFQGAVNTEAFF	TGTGCCAGCAGTTTCTTTCAGGGGGCTGTGAACACTGAAGCTTTCTTT
TRBJ2-6	TRBV19	-	once	CASSPPNRVSGANVLTF	TGTGCCAGTAGTCCCCCAAATCGGGTGTCTGGGGCCAACGTCCTGACTTTC
TRBJ1-1	TRBV29-1	-	-	CSVGMAGAGTEAFF	TGCAGCGTTGGAATGGCAGGGGCGGGCACTGAAGCTTTCTTT
TRBJ2-7	TRBV4-2	TRBD2	-	CASSLALAGASSYEQYF	TGTGCCAGCAGTCTTGCACTAGCGGGGGCCAGCTCCTACGAGCAGTACTTC
TRBJ1-6	TRBV6-1	-	-	CASSEALGGNSPLHF	TGTGCCAGCAGTGAAGCGCTGGGAGGAAATTCACCCCTCCACTTT
TRBJ2-7	TRBV18	-	once	CASSPWTDSNEQYF	TGTGCCAGCTCACCATGGACAGATTCGAACGAGCAGTACTTC
TRBJ2-3	TRBV4-2	TRBD2	-	CASSQPGLAGTDTQYF	TGTGCCAGCAGCCAGCCGGGACTAGCGGGCACAGATACGCAGTATTTT
TRBJ1-1	TRBV7-2	-	-	CASSLGNQGTEAFF	TGTGCCAGCAGCTTAGGGAACCAGGGAACTGAAGCTTTCTTT
TRBJ2-7	TRBV25-1	TRBD2	-	CASCTSGGASHEQYF	TGTGCCAGCTGCACCAGCGGGGGGGCCTCCCACGAGCAGTACTTC
TRBJ2-7	TRBV11-3	-	-	CASSRDGSSYEQYF	TGTGCCAGCAGCCGGGACGGGAGCTCCTACGAGCAGTACTTC
TRBJ2-7	TRBV2	TRBD2	-	CASTPPGEGRWYEQYF	TGTGCCAGCACCCCCCCCGGGGAGGGTCGCTGGTACGAGCAGTACTTC
TRBJ1-1	TRBV11-2	TRBD1	-	CASSEQGAETEAFF	TGTGCCAGCAGCGAGCAGGGGGCAGAGACTGAAGCTTTCTTT
TRBJ2-7	TRBV4-2	TRBD2	-	CASSQDQGGTPYEQYF	TGTGCCAGCAGCCAAGATCAGGGAGGGACCCCCTACGAGCAGTACTTC
TRBJ2-7	TRBV14	TRBD1	-	CASSQGWTGTIYEQYF	TGTGCCAGCAGCCAGGGGTGGACAGGGACAATCTACGAGCAGTACTTC
TRBJ1-2	TRBV11-2	TRBD1	-	CASSLWDRDSSYGYTF	TGTGCCAGCAGCTTGTGGGACAGGGATAGCAGCTATGGCTACACCTTC
TRBJ2-7	TRBV29-1	-	-	CSGRDWGYEQYF	TGCAGCGGCCGGGACTGGGGCTACGAGCAGTACTTC
TRBJ2-7	TRBV6-5	-	once	CASSYGAGDIYEQYF	TGTGCCAGCAGTTATGGGGCAGGAGATATCTACGAGCAGTACTTC
TRBJ2-7	TRBV9	TRBD1	few	CASSGTGTGSDEQYF	TGTGCCAGCAGCGGAACCGGGACAGGGAGCGACGAGCAGTACTTC
TRBJ2-3	TRBV4-3	-	-	CASSQGGYRSTDTQYF	TGCGCCAGCAGCCAAGGCGGCTACCGAAGCACAGATACGCAGTATTTT
TRBJ1-1	TRBV28	-	-	CASSLAGPAVTEAFF	TGTGCCAGCAGTTTAGCGGGCCCCGCGGTCACTGAAGCTTTCTTT
TRBJ2-1	TRBV6-4	-	few	CASSAVSGTNNEQFF	TGTGCCAGCAGTGCCGTTAGCGGAACCAACAATGAGCAGTTCTTC